Listed here are 18 T cell receptor beta chains from one sample, sequenced in a study of control samples from healthy donors and cancer patients. Generated by immunoSEQ multiplex PCR, the TCRdb table keeps only in-frame clones and is missing some. The sample records some 250,000 clones, roughly 82% being singletons. The specimen was PBMCs. These receptors were taken from an older woman with lung cancer.

This rearrangement joins TRBV5-6 to TRBJ1-3; D perhaps matches TRBD1 (6 bases). The CDR3 is made up of 14 amino acids. Trimming pared 1 base from V and 7 bases from J, leaving 12 bases between. CDR1 and CDR2 from the germline V gene are SGHDT and YYEEEE. The CDR3 DNA follows: TGTGCCAGCAGCTTGCAAGGGGGTTCGAACACCATATATTTT. The encoded protein is CASSLQGGSNTIYF.

The chain employs TRBV15 and TRBJ2-5; no firm D call. V lost 0 bases, J lost 2 bases, and 13 bases lay in between. The V gene's germline CDR1 is LNHNV and CDR2 YYDKDF (reference sequence). The CDR3 has 16 amino acids. The CDR3 coding sequence is TGTGCCACCAGCAGAGATCCTCGTGTCTCGCAAGAGACCCAGTACTTC. Translation: CATSRDPRVSQETQYF.

A remark on this clone: In the same sample, other DNA sequences code for this CDR3. The chain employs TRBV2 and TRBJ2-2; either TRBD1 or TRBD2 may fit D (7 bases each). Germline lookup yields CDR1 SNHLY and CDR2 FYNNEI. Trimming removed 10 bases from V and 6 bases from J, with 24 bases in between. The CDR3 sequence is 16 residues long. This CDR3 is CATQGQSLGGAGELFF. The DNA for the CDR3 is TGTGCCACCCAGGGACAGTCGCTTGGGGGGGCCGGGGAGCTGTTTTTT.

The V and J genes are TRBV11-2 and TRBJ2-7; the match to TRBD1 covers 8 bases. Looked up from germline, CDR1 is SGHAT and CDR2 is FQNNGV. The CDR3 runs 16 residues. V was pared by 5 bases and J by 0 bases, with 9 bases of the junction left unmatched. In DNA, the CDR3 is TGTGCCAGCAGCCGCCAGCTGCAGGGGGCCTCCTACGAGCAGTACTTC. It is translated as CASSRQLQGASYEQYF.

This clone was observed a single time. The V call is TRBV29-1, the J call TRBJ1-4; D ambiguous. V dropped 4 bases and J dropped 3 bases, with 6 bases sitting between them. Germline V gene lookup returns CDR1 SQVTM and CDR2 ANQGSEA. This CDR3 has 12 amino acids. Written as DNA, the CDR3 is TGCAGCGTTGGGGGATCTAATGAAAAACTGTTTTTT. It codes for CSVGGSNEKLFF. The full variable domain, in which reference TRBV29-1 and TRBJ1-4 provide the parts outside the CDR3, is SAVISQKPSRDICQRGTSLTIQCQVDSQVTMMFWYRQQPGQSLTLIATANQGSEATYESGFVIDKFPISRPNLTFSTLTVSNMSPEDSSIYLCSVGGSNEKLFFGSGTQLSVL.

V is TRBV27 and J is TRBJ2-5, with TRBD1 matching 7 bases. The CDR3 spans 14 residues. The V gene's germline CDR1 is MNHEY and CDR2 SMNVEV (reference sequence). The trim removed 5 bases at V and 5 bases at J, leaving 8 bases unmatched. The CDR3 DNA sequence: TGTGCCAGCAGTCAGAACAGGGGTTGGGAGACCCAGTACTTC. Amino acid sequence: CASSQNRGWETQYF.

The chain joins TRBV5-1 to TRBJ2-7; the match to TRBD2 covers 8 bases. With 0 bases clipped from V and 4 bases from J, the junction kept 3 bases outside the gene matches. The CDR3 spans 14 residues. Germline V CDR1 and CDR2: SGHRS, YFSETQ. The CDR3 nucleotides are TGCGCCAGCAGCTTGGCAGCGGGAGCTTACGAGCAGTACTTC. Protein sequence: CASSLAAGAYEQYF.

V is TRBV27 and J is TRBJ1-2, with D unclear. CDR1 is MNHEY, CDR2 SMNVEV, per germline (reference sequence). The V end lost 0 bases, the J end lost 3 bases, and 14 bases lay between the germline ends. The CDR3 contains 16 residues. CDR3 coding DNA: TGTGCCAGCAGTTTATCGGCCGGGTTGGTTGACTATGGCTACACCTTC. It specifies CASSLSAGLVDYGYTF.

The rearrangement joins TRBV11-3 to TRBJ2-1; 7 bases match TRBD1. This CDR3 comprises 13 residues. Per the germline V gene, CDR1 is SGHNT and CDR2 is YENEEA. V was clipped by 2 bases and J by 7 bases; unmatched bases: 2. CDR3 DNA: TGTGCCAGCAGCTTACAGGGGGTGAATGAGCAGTTCTTC. Its protein product is CASSLQGVNEQFF.

The CDR3 loop reads CAISREPIMNTEAFF. Written as DNA, the CDR3 is TGTGCCATCAGTCGGGAACCTATCATGAACACTGAAGCTTTCTTT. The chain has TRBV10-3 and TRBJ1-1; D gene unclear. V was trimmed by 5 bases and J by 0 bases, leaving 13 bases between them. The length of the CDR3 is 15 residues. Per the germline V gene, CDR1 is ENHRY and CDR2 is SYGVKD.

The chain carries TRBV7-9 and TRBJ2-3; 10 bases are a match to TRBD2. The germline gives CDR1 SEHNR, CDR2 FQNEAQ (reference sequence). V was clipped by 10 bases and J by 0 bases; unmatched bases: 7. CDR3 length: 15 residues. Here the CDR3 reads CANTLTSGSTDTQYF. CDR3 nucleotides: TGTGCCAACACCTTGACTAGCGGGAGCACAGATACGCAGTATTTT.

The rearrangement links TRBV4-2 to TRBJ1-3, with D unclear. This CDR3 is built from 16 residues. Germline CDR1 LGHNA, CDR2 YNFKEQ. The V gene lost 0 bases and the J gene lost 2 bases, with 11 bases spanning the gap. The CDR3 loop is CASSQDRPVAGNTIYF. CDR3 coding DNA: TGTGCCAGCAGCCAAGATCGGCCTGTTGCTGGAAACACCATATATTTT.

The chain employs TRBV28 and TRBJ2-1, with 11 bases lining up with TRBD2. V dropped 6 bases and J dropped 6; count of bases not matched to a gene: 10. CDR1 is MDHEN, CDR2 SYDVKM, per germline. CDR3 length: 16 residues. The CDR3 DNA follows: TGTGCCAGCAGCTCCCCTAATAGCGGGAGGGTCAATGAGCAGTTCTTC. This translates into CASSSPNSGRVNEQFF.

The gene calls are TRBV5-6 and TRBJ1-5; a possible D gene is TRBD1 (5 bases). Trimming cost V 5 bases and J 9 bases, with 21 bases left between them. This CDR3 has 15 amino acids. CDR1 and CDR2 (germline): SGHDT, YYEEEE. The CDR3 region has the DNA TGTGCCAGCAGTCGGCGACGGGACCAAGATAGGCCCCAGCATTTT. Its protein product is CASSRRRDQDRPQHF.

This chain links TRBV11-3 with TRBJ1-6, with no clear D. V was clipped by 5 bases and J by 4 bases, with 15 bases between them. The CDR3 is 16 amino acids. From germline, CDR1 is SGHNT and CDR2 YENEEA. CDR3 nucleotide sequence: TGTGCCAGCAGCCCGGTCTACGAAACGTATAATTCACCCCTCCACTTT. Amino acid sequence: CASSPVYETYNSPLHF.

This clone has only one observation. CDR3 amino acids: CASSEPNTGARDTQYF. Written as DNA, the CDR3 is TGCGCCAGCAGTGAGCCAAATACAGGGGCGCGGGATACGCAGTATTTT. This sequence joins TRBV10-1 and TRBJ2-3; 7 bases are shared with TRBD1. The CDR3 is made up of 16 amino acids. CDR1 and CDR2 (germline): WNHNN, SYGVQD (reference sequence). V was pared by 2 bases and J by 6 bases, with 11 bases of the junction left unmatched.

V is TRBV2 and J is TRBJ2-7, with D uncertain. V shed 1 base and J shed 6 bases, with 10 bases lying between them. The CDR3 spans 13 residues. CDR1 and CDR2 (germline): SNHLY, FYNNEI. Here the CDR3 DNA reads TGTGCCAGCAGTGAAGGACTCTCGAGCGAGCAGTACTTC. This codes for CASSEGLSSEQYF.

This sequence joins TRBV6-5 and TRBJ1-4; D not certain. The CDR3 loop spans 13 amino acids. Trimming left V 6 bases short and J 2 bases short, with 7 bases between. Germline loops: CDR1 MNHEY, CDR2 SVGAGI. Written as DNA, the CDR3 is TGTGCCAGCAGCCCATTTACTAATGAAAAACTGTTTTTT. Amino acids: CASSPFTNEKLFF.